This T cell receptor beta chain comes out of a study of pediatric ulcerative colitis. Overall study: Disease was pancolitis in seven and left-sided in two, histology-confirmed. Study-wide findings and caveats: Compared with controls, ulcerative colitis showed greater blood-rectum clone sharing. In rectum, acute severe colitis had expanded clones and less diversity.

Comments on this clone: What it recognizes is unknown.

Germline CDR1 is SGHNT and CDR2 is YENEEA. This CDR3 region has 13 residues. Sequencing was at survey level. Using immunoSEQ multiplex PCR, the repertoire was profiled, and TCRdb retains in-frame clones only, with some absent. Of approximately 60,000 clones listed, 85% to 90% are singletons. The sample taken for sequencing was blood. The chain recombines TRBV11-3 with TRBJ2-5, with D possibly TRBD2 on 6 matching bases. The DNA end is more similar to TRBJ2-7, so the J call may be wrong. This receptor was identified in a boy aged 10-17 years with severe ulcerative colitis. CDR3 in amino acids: CASSPAAGYEQYF. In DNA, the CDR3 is TGTGCCAGCAGCCCCGCAGCGGGCTACGAGCAGTACTTC.